The next 13 T cell receptor beta chains were all read from a single sample in a study of blood T cell repertoires in COVID-19. Generated by immunoSEQ multiplex PCR, the TCRdb table keeps only in-frame clones and is missing some. The profile shows 220,000 or so clones, 82% of them singletons. Sequenced sample: peripheral blood. Every receptor here comes from an elderly woman with COVID-19, enrolled during active disease.

J is TRBJ2-5 and V is TRBV10-3; 7 positions match TRBD1. CDR1 is ENHRY and CDR2 is SYGVKD in the germline V gene. This CDR3 has 13 residues. The V and J ends lost 7 bases and 3 bases, in that order; junction bases with no gene match: 5. The CDR3 protein is CAINDREKETQYF. CDR3 DNA: TGTGCCATCAACGACAGGGAGAAAGAGACCCAGTACTTC.

The J gene is TRBJ1-1, the V gene TRBV5-4; D is undetermined. The CDR3 totals 11 residues. Germline V gene lookup returns CDR1 SGHNT and CDR2 YYREEE (reference sequence). The V end lost 4 bases, the J end lost 2 bases, and 3 bases lay between the germline ends. The CDR3: CASSRNTEAFF. The CDR3 bases are TGTGCCAGCAGCCGTAACACTGAAGCTTTCTTT.

This clone was found a few times. V and J are TRBV6-5 and TRBJ1-5; TRBD1 matches at 8 bases. Losses at the gene ends were 6 bases for V and 1 base for J; bases not matched to a gene: 5. Germline V gives CDR1 MNHEY, CDR2 SVGAGI. This CDR3 is 15 amino acids long. CDR3 DNA sequence: TGTGCCAGCAGGACAGGGGATTACAGCAATCAGCCCCAGCATTTT. This sequence encodes CASRTGDYSNQPQHF.

The V and J genes are TRBV5-4 and TRBJ1-2; 7 nucleotides match TRBD1. V lost 2 bases to trimming and J lost 2 bases; unmatched junction nucleotides: 3. Germline lookup yields CDR1 SGHNT and CDR2 YYREEE (reference sequence). The CDR3 sequence is 14 residues long. This CDR3 reads CASSFGTENYGYTF. Written as DNA, the CDR3 is TGTGCCAGCAGCTTTGGGACAGAGAACTATGGCTACACCTTC. Full variable domain (missing parts from reference TRBV5-4 and TRBJ1-2): ETGVTQSPTHLIKTRGQQVTLRCSSQSGHNTVSWYQQALGQGPQFIFQYYREEENGRGNFPPRFSGLQFPNYSSELNVNALELDDSALYLCASSFGTENYGYTFGSGTRLTVV.

The chain joins TRBV18 to TRBJ1-2; D uncertain. The V end was cut by 3 bases, the J end by 4 bases, with 12 bases between. Germline CDR1 KGHSH, CDR2 LQKENI. This CDR3 is 14 amino acids long. CDR3 in amino acids: CASSPSMTSYGYTF. The DNA for the CDR3 is TGTGCCAGCTCACCCTCTATGACAAGCTATGGCTACACCTTC.

The CDR3 DNA reads as TGTGCCAGCAGTTTCCCGCGGCTACTAAGCACAGATACGCAGTATTTT. Residues: CASSFPRLLSTDTQYF. The V and J genes are TRBV6-2 or TRBV6-3 and TRBJ2-3; D is unclear. Germline V gives CDR1 MNHEY, CDR2 SVGEGT. Trimming shortened V by 4 bases and J by 0 bases, and 14 bases separated the two germline ends. The CDR3 sequence is 16 residues long.

This clone was recorded only once. The V call is TRBV10-3, the J call TRBJ2-1, with 10 bases aligning to TRBD2. The V gene end was trimmed by 6 bases and the J gene end by 4 bases; junction bases not matched to a gene: 9. The CDR3 sequence is 16 residues long. Germline values: CDR1 ENHRY, CDR2 SYGVKD. The CDR3 DNA follows: TGTGCCATCAGAGGGACCTCTAGCGGGAGTTACAATGAGCAGTTCTTC. Its translation is CAIRGTSSGSYNEQFF.

This clone was detected ten times or more. The chain couples TRBV4-1 to TRBJ1-1, with 8 bases identical to TRBD1. V dropped 1 base and J dropped 5; count of bases not matched to a gene: 6. The CDR3 runs 15 residues. Germline CDR1 and CDR2: MGHRA and YSYEKL. This CDR3 is CASSQAWTGITEAFF. As DNA, the CDR3 is TGCGCCAGCAGCCAAGCCTGGACAGGGATTACTGAAGCTTTCTTT.

The chain carries TRBV6-2 or TRBV6-3 and TRBJ2-3; no clear D gene. Germline-derived CDR1 and CDR2 are MNHEY and SVGEGT. There are 14 residues in the CDR3. Trimming removed 2 bases from V and 2 bases from J, with 8 bases in between. The CDR3 protein is CASSYILITDTQYF. CDR3 coding DNA: TGTGCCAGCAGTTACATACTGATCACAGATACGCAGTATTTT.

This rearrangement joins TRBV30 to TRBJ1-5; 7 bases are shared with TRBD1. This CDR3 spans 14 amino acids. After removal of 0 bases from V and 7 bases from J, the junction contained 6 bases not matched to a gene. CDR1 is GTSNPN, CDR2 SVGIG, per germline (reference sequence). The CDR3 sequence: CAWSVQTGRQPQHF. The CDR3, as DNA: TGTGCCTGGAGTGTACAGACAGGGAGGCAGCCCCAGCATTTT.

This sequence joins TRBV12-5 and TRBJ2-1; TRBD2 matches at 8 bases. Germline CDR1 is LGHNT and CDR2 is FRNRAP. V was pared by 0 bases and J by 6 bases, with 4 bases of the junction left unmatched. This CDR3 comprises 15 residues. This CDR3 is CASGLVTGGINEQFF. CDR3 coding DNA: TGTGCTAGTGGTTTGGTAACGGGGGGGATCAATGAGCAGTTCTTC.

The J gene is TRBJ1-1, the V gene TRBV18, with 7 bases that match TRBD1. V shed 1 base, J shed 8 bases, and the junction held 1 base outside the gene matches. The V gene's germline CDR1 is KGHSH and CDR2 LQKENI. This CDR3 has 12 amino acids. The CDR3 DNA is TGTGCCAGCTCACCACTGACAGGGGAAGCTTTCTTT. Encoded protein: CASSPLTGEAFF. Variable domain in full (rest from reference TRBV18 and TRBJ1-1): NAGVMQNPRHLVRRRGQEARLRCSPMKGHSHVYWYRQLPEEGLKFMVYLQKENIIDESGMPKERFSAEFPKEGPSILRIQQVVRGDSAAYFCASSPLTGEAFFGQGTRLTVV.

J is TRBJ1-1 and V is TRBV18, with a tentative D call TRBD1 (6 bases). The CDR3 is 13 amino acids. From germline, CDR1 is KGHSH and CDR2 LQKENI. Trimming cost V 9 bases and J 4 bases, with 15 bases left between them. CDR3 nucleotide sequence: TGTGCCAGTAACCAGGGGTCGGTCACTGAAGCTTTCTTT. The encoded protein is CASNQGSVTEAFF.